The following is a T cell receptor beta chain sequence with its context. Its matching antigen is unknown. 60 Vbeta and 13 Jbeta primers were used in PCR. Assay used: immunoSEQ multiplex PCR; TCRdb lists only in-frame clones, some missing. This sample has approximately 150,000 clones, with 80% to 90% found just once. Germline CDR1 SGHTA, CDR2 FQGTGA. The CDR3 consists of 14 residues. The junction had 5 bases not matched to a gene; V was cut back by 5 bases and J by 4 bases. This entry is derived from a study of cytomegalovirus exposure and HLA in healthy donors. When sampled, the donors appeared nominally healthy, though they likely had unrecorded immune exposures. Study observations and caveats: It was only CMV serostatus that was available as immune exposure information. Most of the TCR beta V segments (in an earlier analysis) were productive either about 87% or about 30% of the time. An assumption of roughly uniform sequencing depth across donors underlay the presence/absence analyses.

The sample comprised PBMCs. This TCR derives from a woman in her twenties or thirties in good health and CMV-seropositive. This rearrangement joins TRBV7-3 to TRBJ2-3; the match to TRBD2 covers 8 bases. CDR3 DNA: TGTGCCAGCAGCCTACTAGCGGCCCCAGATACGCAGTATTTT. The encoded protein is CASSLLAAPDTQYF.